This is a list of T cell receptor beta chains from one sample in a study of shared clonotypes between healthy human individuals. Using immunoSEQ multiplex PCR, the repertoire was profiled, and TCRdb retains in-frame clones only, with some absent. The sample holds over 850,000 clones; about 80% are singletons and the top ten take under 0.8%. Sequences were obtained from memory CD4+ T cells from PBMCs. The receptors here all came from a man aged 18-30 years in good health. Some clones in this sample may be carry-over from other donors' samples. Each CDR3 is given with its conserved first and last residue. The D gene is left open where the match is weak. Rows may omit the clone size; those that give it use once, few, many or a size class.

j_call,clone_size,v_call,d_call,cdr3_nt,cdr3_aa
TRBJ2-2,few,TRBV5-1,.,TGCGCCAGCGGCCCGGGCCCGAACACCGGGGAGCTGTTTTTT,CASGPGPNTGELFF
TRBJ2-7,.,TRBV7-9,TRBD1,TGTGCCAGCAGCTTACGACAGGGTCCCTACGAGCAGTACTTC,CASSLRQGPYEQYF
TRBJ2-7,once,TRBV14,TRBD1,TGTGCCAGCAGCCAAAGGACTGAGGGGGCGAGGGAGCAGTACTTC,CASSQRTEGAREQYF
TRBJ1-5,.,TRBV28,.,TGTGCCAGCACCTCTGCCAGCAGGGCCCAAGGAAATCAGCCCCAGCATTTT,CASTSASRAQGNQPQHF
TRBJ1-3,.,TRBV27,.,TGTGCCAGCAGTTTTGGGGGATCTGGAAACACCATATATTTT,CASSFGGSGNTIYF
TRBJ2-7,.,TRBV5-1,.,TGCGCCAGCAGCTTGGCGGCGGGGACAACCTACGAGCAGTACTTC,CASSLAAGTTYEQYF
TRBJ2-5,.,TRBV2,.,TGTGCCAGCAAACAGGGACGAGGAGAGACCCAGTACTTC,CASKQGRGETQYF
TRBJ1-1,.,TRBV11-2,.,TGTGCCAGCAGCTTGATGGGGCAGGCGAACACTGAAGCTTTCTTT,CASSLMGQANTEAFF
TRBJ1-3,.,TRBV19,.,TGTGCCAGTAGAAGGCCGGATGGAAACACCATATATTTT,CASRRPDGNTIYF
TRBJ2-5,.,TRBV19,.,TGTGCCAGTAGTATATGGGGCAGGGACGAGACCCAGTACTTC,CASSIWGRDETQYF
TRBJ2-1,.,TRBV7-2,.,TGTGCCAGCAGCCCTAAAGGGGTTGTTAGATCCTACAATGAGCAGTTCTTC,CASSPKGVVRSYNEQFF
TRBJ2-7,.,TRBV18,.,TGTGCCAGCTCTCTTGGGACGGTGGACTCCTACGAGCAGTACTTC,CASSLGTVDSYEQYF
TRBJ2-7,once,TRBV5-1,.,TGCGCCAGCAGCTTGAGCCCACAGTACTACGAGCAGTACTTC,CASSLSPQYYEQYF
TRBJ2-7,.,TRBV7-2,.,TGTGCCAGCAGCTTAGGGGGACTCGGGGCCTTCGAGCAGTACTTC,CASSLGGLGAFEQYF
TRBJ1-3,once,TRBV18,.,TGTGCCAGCTCACCACCGGTGGGTTCTGGAAACACCATATATTTT,CASSPPVGSGNTIYF
TRBJ2-7,.,TRBV27,.,TGTGCCAGCAGTTTGAAACTGCCTGCACCCTACGAGCAGTACTTC,CASSLKLPAPYEQYF
TRBJ2-5,.,TRBV18,.,TGTGCCAGCTCACCGTTCAAAGAGACCCAGTACTTC,CASSPFKETQYF
TRBJ1-3,few,TRBV5-4,.,TGTGCCAGCGGGATATCCTCTGGAAACACCATATATTTT,CASGISSGNTIYF
TRBJ1-2,.,TRBV10-2,TRBD1,TGCGCCAGCAGCAGGGGGCGAATGGGCATAGGCTACACCTTC,CASSRGRMGIGYTF
TRBJ1-2,.,TRBV9,.,TGTGCCAGCAGCTTTGACCCCCGGGACGCAGTTGGTGGCTACACCTTC,CASSFDPRDAVGGYTF
TRBJ2-2,.,TRBV19,TRBD2,TGTGCCATCGGTGGCGGGAGGTTGGACACCGGGGAGCTGTTTTTT,CAIGGGRLDTGELFF
TRBJ1-1,.,TRBV15,TRBD1,TGTGCCACCAGCAGACCCGCCGGGACAGGGGTGACTGAAGCTTTCTTT,CATSRPAGTGVTEAFF
TRBJ1-4,.,TRBV2,TRBD1,TGTGCCAGCAGTCTACAGGGGCGGGTTGAAAAACTGTTTTTT,CASSLQGRVEKLFF
TRBJ2-7,.,TRBV5-1,.,TGCGCCAGCAGCTTGGATGCAGGGGTCGCCGAGCAGTACTTC,CASSLDAGVAEQYF
TRBJ2-3,.,TRBV5-1,.,TGCGCCAGCGGGCTCTTGAATACGCAGTATTTT,CASGLLNTQYF
TRBJ1-4,.,TRBV23-1,.,TGCGCCAGCGGACCCGGGGACCCTAATCGCCGAACTAATGAAAAACTGTTTTTT,CASGPGDPNRRTNEKLFF
TRBJ2-3,.,TRBV5-1,TRBD1,TGCGCCAGCAACTTGGGGACAGTAGATACGCAGTATTTT,CASNLGTVDTQYF
TRBJ2-2,.,TRBV11-2,.,TGTGCCAGCAGTCGCGGGACCGGGGAGCTGTTTTTT,CASSRGTGELFF
TRBJ1-2,.,TRBV25-1,TRBD1,TGTGCCAGCAAGGGACAGGGGGTAGGTGGCTACACCTTC,CASKGQGVGGYTF
TRBJ2-2,once,TRBV6-1,TRBD1,TGTGCCAGCCTTCAGGGGGCTCTACTGACCGGGGAGCTGTTTTTT,CASLQGALLTGELFF
TRBJ1-4,.,TRBV30,.,TGTGCCTGCAAAAAGACAGGATATTATGAAAAACTGTTTTTT,CACKKTGYYEKLFF
TRBJ1-5,.,TRBV28,.,TGTGCCAGCAATAGATACCCCCAGCATTTT,CASNRYPQHF
TRBJ2-3,.,TRBV11-3,.,TGTGCCAGCAGCTTAGGAGGGCCGGGTACGCAGTATTTT,CASSLGGPGTQYF
TRBJ2-4,.,TRBV7-2,.,TGTGCCAGCAGCTTAGGTCGGCACGCTGAAAACATTCAGTACTTC,CASSLGRHAENIQYF
TRBJ2-2,.,TRBV4-2,.,TGTGCCAGCAGGCCTACTAGGGCCCTCGACACCGGGGAGCTGTTTTTT,CASRPTRALDTGELFF
TRBJ1-3,.,TRBV28,.,TGTGCCAGCAATTCTCCGGGGTCTGGAAACACCATATATTTT,CASNSPGSGNTIYF
TRBJ1-2,.,TRBV29-1,.,TGCAGCGTGGGCCGCAGGAGGGACCCCTATGGCTACACCTTC,CSVGRRRDPYGYTF
TRBJ2-3,.,TRBV28,TRBD2,TGTGCCAGCAGTTTAGGCAGCGGGAGGGCCGGAGGTACGCAGTATTTT,CASSLGSGRAGGTQYF
TRBJ2-1,.,TRBV7-3,.,TGTGCCAGCAGCCTCCACTGGAGCGAAATTCAGTTCTTC,CASSLHWSEIQFF
TRBJ2-7,.,TRBV7-2,.,TGTGCCAGCAGCCCAGTGGGGTGGGGGGAGCAGTACTTC,CASSPVGWGEQYF
TRBJ1-1,.,TRBV5-1,.,TGCGCCAGCAGCTTACAGGGTAGCGGCACTGAAGCTTTCTTT,CASSLQGSGTEAFF
TRBJ2-3,.,TRBV28,.,TGTGCCAGCAGTCTCCAGGACGCGACGGGGGATACGCAGTATTTT,CASSLQDATGDTQYF
TRBJ2-7,.,TRBV19,TRBD1,TGTGCCAGTAGCCCGGACAGGGCCGTTTATGGGCAGTACTTC,CASSPDRAVYGQYF